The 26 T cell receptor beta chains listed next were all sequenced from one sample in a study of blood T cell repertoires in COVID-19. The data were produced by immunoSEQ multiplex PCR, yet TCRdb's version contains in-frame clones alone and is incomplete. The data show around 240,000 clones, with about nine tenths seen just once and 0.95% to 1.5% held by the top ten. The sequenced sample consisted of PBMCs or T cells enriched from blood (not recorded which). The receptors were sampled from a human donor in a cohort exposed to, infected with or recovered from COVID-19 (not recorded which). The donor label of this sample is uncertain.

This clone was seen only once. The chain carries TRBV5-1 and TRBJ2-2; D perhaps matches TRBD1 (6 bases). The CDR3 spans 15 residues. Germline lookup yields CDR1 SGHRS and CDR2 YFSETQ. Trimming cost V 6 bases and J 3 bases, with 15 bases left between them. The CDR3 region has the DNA TGCGCCAGCACCCCAGGACAGTTTTACACCGGGGAGCTGTTTTTT. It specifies CASTPGQFYTGELFF.

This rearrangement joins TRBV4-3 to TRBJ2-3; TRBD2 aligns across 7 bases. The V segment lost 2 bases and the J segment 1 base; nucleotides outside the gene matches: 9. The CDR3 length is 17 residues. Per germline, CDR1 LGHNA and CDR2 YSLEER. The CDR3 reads CASSQQINLAGTDTQYF. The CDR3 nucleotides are TGCGCCAGCAGCCAACAAATCAACCTAGCGGGCACAGATACGCAGTATTTT.

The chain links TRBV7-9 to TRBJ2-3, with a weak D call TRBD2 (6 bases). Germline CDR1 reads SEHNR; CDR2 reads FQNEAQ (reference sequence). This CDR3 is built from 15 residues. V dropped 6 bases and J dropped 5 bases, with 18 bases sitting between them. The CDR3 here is CASSLSGVRGDTQYF. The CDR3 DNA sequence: TGTGCCAGCAGTCTCTCGGGGGTTAGAGGAGATACGCAGTATTTT.

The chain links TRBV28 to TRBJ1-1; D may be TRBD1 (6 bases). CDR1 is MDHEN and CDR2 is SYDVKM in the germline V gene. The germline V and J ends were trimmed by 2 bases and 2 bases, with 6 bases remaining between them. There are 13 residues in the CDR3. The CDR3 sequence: CASSLGTNTEAFF. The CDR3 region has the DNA TGTGCCAGCAGTTTAGGGACAAACACTGAAGCTTTCTTT.

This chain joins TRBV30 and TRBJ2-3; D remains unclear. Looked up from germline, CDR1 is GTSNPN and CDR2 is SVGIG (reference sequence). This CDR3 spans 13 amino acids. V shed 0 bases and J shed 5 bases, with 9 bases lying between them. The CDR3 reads CAWSVEMRDTQYF. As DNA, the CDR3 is TGTGCCTGGAGTGTAGAGATGAGAGATACGCAGTATTTT.

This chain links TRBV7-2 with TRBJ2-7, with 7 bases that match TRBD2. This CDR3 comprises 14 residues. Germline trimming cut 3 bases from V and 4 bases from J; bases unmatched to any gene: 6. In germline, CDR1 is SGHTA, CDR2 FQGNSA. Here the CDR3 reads CASSFQRGSYEQYF. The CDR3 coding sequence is TGTGCCAGCAGCTTCCAGCGGGGATCATACGAGCAGTACTTC.

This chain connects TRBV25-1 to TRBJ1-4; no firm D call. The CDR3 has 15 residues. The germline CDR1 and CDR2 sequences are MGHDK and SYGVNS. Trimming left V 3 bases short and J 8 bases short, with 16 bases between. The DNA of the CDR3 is TGTGCCAGCAGTGATTCCGGGGTAAGAGGGGAAAAACTGTTTTTT. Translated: CASSDSGVRGEKLFF. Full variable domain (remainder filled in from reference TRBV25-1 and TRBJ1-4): EADIYQTPRYLVIGTGKKITLECSQTMGHDKMYWYQQDPGMELHLIHYSYGVNSTEKGDLSSESTVSRIRTEHFPLTLESARPSHTSQYLCASSDSGVRGEKLFFGSGTQLSVL.

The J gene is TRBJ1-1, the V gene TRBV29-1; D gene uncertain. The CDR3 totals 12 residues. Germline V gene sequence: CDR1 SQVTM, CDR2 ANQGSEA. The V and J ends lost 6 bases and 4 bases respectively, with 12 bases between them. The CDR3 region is CSVLLESTEAFF. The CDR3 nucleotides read TGCAGCGTCCTTCTGGAGAGCACTGAAGCTTTCTTT.

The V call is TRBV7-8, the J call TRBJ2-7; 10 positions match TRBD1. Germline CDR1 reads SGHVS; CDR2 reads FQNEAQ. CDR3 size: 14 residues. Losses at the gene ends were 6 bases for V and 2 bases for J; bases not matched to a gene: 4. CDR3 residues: CASRPGQGPYEQYF. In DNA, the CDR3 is TGTGCCAGCAGGCCGGGACAGGGGCCCTACGAGCAGTACTTC.

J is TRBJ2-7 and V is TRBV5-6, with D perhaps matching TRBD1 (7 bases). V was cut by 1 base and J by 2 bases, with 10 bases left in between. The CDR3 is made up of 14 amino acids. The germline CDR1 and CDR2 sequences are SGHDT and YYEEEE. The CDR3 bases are TGTGCCAGCAGCTTGATCAGGGGGGCCTACGAGCAGTACTTC. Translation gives CASSLIRGAYEQYF.

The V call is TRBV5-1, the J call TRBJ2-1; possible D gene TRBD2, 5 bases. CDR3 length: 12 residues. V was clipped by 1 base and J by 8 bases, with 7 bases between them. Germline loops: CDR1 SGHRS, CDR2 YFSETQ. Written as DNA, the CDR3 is TGCGCCAGCAGCTTGCGGGGAGATGAGCAGTTCTTC. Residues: CASSLRGDEQFF.

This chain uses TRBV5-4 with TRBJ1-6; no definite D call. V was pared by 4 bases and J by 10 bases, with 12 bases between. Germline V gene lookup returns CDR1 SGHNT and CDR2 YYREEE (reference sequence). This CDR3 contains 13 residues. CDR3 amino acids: CASSPNPGSPLHF. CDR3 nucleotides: TGTGCCAGCAGCCCCAACCCGGGGTCACCCCTCCACTTT.

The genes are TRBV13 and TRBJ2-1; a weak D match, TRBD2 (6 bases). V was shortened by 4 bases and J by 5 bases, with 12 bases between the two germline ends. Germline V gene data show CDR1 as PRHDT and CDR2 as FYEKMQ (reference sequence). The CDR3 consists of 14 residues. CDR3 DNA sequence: TGTGCCAGCAGCTCCCAGACTAGAAACAATGAGCAGTTCTTC. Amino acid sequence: CASSSQTRNNEQFF.

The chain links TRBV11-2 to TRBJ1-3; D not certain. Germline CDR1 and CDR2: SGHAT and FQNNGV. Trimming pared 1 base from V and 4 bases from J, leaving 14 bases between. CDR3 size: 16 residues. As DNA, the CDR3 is TGTGCCAGCAGCTTAGCGGCGGGCTGGCTCGGAAACACCATATATTTT. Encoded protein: CASSLAAGWLGNTIYF.

The CDR3 reads CAIKGDRVAGNTIYF. CDR3 sequence (DNA): TGTGCCATCAAAGGGGACAGGGTGGCTGGAAACACCATATATTTT. This chain uses TRBV10-3 with TRBJ1-3, with 9 bases fitting TRBD1. The trim removed 7 bases at V and 2 bases at J, leaving 6 bases unmatched. This CDR3 comprises 15 residues. CDR1 and CDR2 (germline): ENHRY, SYGVKD.

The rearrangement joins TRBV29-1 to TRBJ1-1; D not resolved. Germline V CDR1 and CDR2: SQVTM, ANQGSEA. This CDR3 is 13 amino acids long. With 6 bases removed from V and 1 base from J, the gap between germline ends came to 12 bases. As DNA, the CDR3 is TGCAGCGTGTCGCGGGATGAGAACACTGAAGCTTTCTTT. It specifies CSVSRDENTEAFF.

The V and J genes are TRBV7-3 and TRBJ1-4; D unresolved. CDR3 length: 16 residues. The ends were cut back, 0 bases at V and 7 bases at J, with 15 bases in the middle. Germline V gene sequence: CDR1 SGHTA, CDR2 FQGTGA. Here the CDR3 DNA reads TGTGCCAGCAGCTTAACCTCGGTTCAGGATGGTGAAAAACTGTTTTTT. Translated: CASSLTSVQDGEKLFF. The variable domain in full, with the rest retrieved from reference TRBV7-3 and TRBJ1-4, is GAGVSQTPSNKVTEKGKYVELRCDPISGHTALYWYRQSLGQGPEFLIYFQGTGAADDSGLPNDRFFAVRPEGSVSTLKIQRTERGDSAVYLCASSLTSVQDGEKLFFGSGTQLSVL.

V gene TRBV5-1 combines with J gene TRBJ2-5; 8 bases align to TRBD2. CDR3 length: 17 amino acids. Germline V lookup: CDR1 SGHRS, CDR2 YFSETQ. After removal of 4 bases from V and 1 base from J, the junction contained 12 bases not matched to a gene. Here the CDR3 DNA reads TGCGCCAGCAGCCTTACCGGGACTAGGGGTATCCAAGAGACCCAGTACTTC. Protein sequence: CASSLTGTRGIQETQYF.

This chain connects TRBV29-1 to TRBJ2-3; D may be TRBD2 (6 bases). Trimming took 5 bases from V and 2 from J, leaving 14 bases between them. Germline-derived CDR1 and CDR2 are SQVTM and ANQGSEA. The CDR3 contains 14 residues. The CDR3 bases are TGCAGCGTTCGGGGGACTCCGTACACAGATACGCAGTATTTT. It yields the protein CSVRGTPYTDTQYF.

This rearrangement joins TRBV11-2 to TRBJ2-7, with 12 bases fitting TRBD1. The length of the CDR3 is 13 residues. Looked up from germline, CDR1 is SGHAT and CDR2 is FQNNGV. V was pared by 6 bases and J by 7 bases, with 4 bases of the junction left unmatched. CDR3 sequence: CASRGQGAREQYF. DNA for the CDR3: TGTGCCAGCAGGGGACAGGGGGCGCGGGAGCAGTACTTC.

CDR3 DNA: TGTGCCAGCGGTCTGGAGATAGGCTACACCTTC. Translated, it gives CASGLEIGYTF. The chain carries TRBV7-9 and TRBJ1-2; D gene unclear. The CDR3 length is 11 residues. V lost 8 bases and J 8 bases, leaving 12 bases between the germline ends. Germline assignment: CDR1 SEHNR and CDR2 FQNEAQ (reference sequence).

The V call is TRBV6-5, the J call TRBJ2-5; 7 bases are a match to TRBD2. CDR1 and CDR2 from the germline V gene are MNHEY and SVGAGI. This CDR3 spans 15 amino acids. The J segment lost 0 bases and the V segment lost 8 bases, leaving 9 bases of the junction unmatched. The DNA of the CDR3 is TGTGCCAGCCTCGATCGGCGGGGGTACCAAGAGACCCAGTACTTC. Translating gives CASLDRRGYQETQYF.

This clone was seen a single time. The CDR3 region is CASSQEEAGGLGYEQYF. The CDR3 DNA reads TGCGCCAGCAGCCAAGAAGAGGCGGGGGGGCTCGGCTACGAGCAGTACTTC. The chain couples TRBV4-3 to TRBJ2-7, with 9 bases identical to TRBD2. There are 17 residues in the CDR3. The trim removed 0 bases at V and 3 bases at J, leaving 9 bases unmatched. CDR1 LGHNA and CDR2 YSLEER come from the germline V gene.

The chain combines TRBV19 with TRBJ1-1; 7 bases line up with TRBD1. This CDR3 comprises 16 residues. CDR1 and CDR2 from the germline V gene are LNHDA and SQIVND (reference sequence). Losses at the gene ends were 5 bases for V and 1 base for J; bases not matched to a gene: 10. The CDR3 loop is CASSLRTGLRNTEAFF. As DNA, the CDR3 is TGTGCCAGTAGTCTTCGGACAGGTTTACGGAACACTGAAGCTTTCTTT.

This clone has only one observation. The CDR3 bases are TGTGCCAGCAGCTTGGGGCAGGGTCGAGGGACCCAGTACTTC. As protein: CASSLGQGRGTQYF. This sequence joins TRBV5-6 and TRBJ2-5, with D maybe TRBD1 (5 bases). The CDR3 consists of 14 residues. Germline V gene data show CDR1 as SGHDT and CDR2 as YYEEEE. Trimming shortened V by 0 bases and J by 7 bases, and 13 bases separated the two germline ends.

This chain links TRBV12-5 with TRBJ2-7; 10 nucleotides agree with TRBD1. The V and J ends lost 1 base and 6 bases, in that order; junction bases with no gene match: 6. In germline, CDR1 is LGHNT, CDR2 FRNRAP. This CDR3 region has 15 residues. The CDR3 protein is CASGLAGTGESEQYF. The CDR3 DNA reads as TGTGCTAGTGGTTTGGCCGGGACAGGGGAGAGCGAGCAGTACTTC.